This T cell receptor (beta chain) was found in a study of blood T cell repertoires in COVID-19. About the study: Acute-phase and convalescent COVID-19 samples originated in the United States, Italy and Spain. T cells, B-cell-depleted T cells, or PBMCs supplied cDNA or gDNA.

The V end lost 2 bases, the J end lost 2 bases, and 11 bases lay between the germline ends. The V gene's germline CDR1 is SGHAT and CDR2 FQNNGV. This CDR3 is 15 amino acids long. Original analysis: It was from reference gene primer amplification that nucleated cell counts were estimated. The data were produced by immunoSEQ multiplex PCR, yet TCRdb's version contains in-frame clones alone and is incomplete. For V, J and clone size, that table is used; D and trimming come from the DNA. The data contain 210,000 or so clones, more than 80% of them singletons. Recruited during active infection, patients (from Seattle) were subsequently followed longitudinally.

Sequencing was performed on peripheral blood. The chain is built from TRBV11-2 and TRBJ2-3; D might be TRBD2 (5 bases). This clonotype was obtained from a woman aged 80 or older with COVID-19, enrolled during active disease. The DNA of the CDR3 is TGTGCCAGCAGCTTAAACGGGATCGCCACAGATACGCAGTATTTT. Amino acids: CASSLNGIATDTQYF.